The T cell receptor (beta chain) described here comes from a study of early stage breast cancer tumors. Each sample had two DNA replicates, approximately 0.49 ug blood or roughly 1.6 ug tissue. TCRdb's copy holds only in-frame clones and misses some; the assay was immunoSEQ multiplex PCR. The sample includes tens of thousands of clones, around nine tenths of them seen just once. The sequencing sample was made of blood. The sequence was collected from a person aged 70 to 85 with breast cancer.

DNA for the CDR3: TGTGCCAGCAGCTCCCTTTCTCGGACTAGCGGGTTTGCCACAGATACGCAGTATTTT. Encoded protein: CASSSLSRTSGFATDTQYF. The chain joins TRBV11-2 to TRBJ2-3, with 11 bases identical to TRBD2. The germline V gene has CDR1 SGHAT and CDR2 FQNNGV. This CDR3 comprises 19 residues. With V trimmed by 4 bases and J by 2 bases, 14 bases remained unmatched.